The 19 T cell receptor beta chains below were found in one sample sequenced in a study of beta chain features in type 1 diabetes (dated by TCRdb to 2016 to 2019). Library preparation used the immunoSEQ multiplex PCR assay. The entire amount of isolated RNA was reverse transcribed using the High Capacity cDNA Reverse Transcription Kit, so the sequenced TCRB transcripts were expressed ones. The source is immuneACCESS, and TCRdb retained only in-frame sequences with V and J called. Part of the clones is not carried over; for the studies checked, unresolved V genes explain less than half of this, and the remainder is unexplained. The table for this sample lists approximately 140,000 clones; 6% to 7.5% of them were counted only once. The top ten constitute about 1.4% of the sample. Sequencing was carried out using central memory CD4+ T cells from blood. These receptors all come from a woman in her 30s in good health.

This clone has more than one count but fewer than ten. A junction end diverges from the germline sequence, so it may reflect a read error. The chain uses TRBV7-7 and TRBJ2-1; no definite D call. The germline CDR1 and CDR2 sequences are SSHAT and FNYEAQ (reference sequence). The CDR3 loop spans 13 amino acids. CDR3 protein: CASSPAQNNEQFF. The CDR3 bases are TGTGCTAGCAGCCCCGCGCAAAACAATGAGCAGTTCTTC.

This chain connects TRBV28 to TRBJ1-1, with a possible D match to TRBD1 (6 bases). This CDR3 is built from 13 residues. V was clipped by 5 bases and J by 11 bases, with 18 bases between them. Germline assignment: CDR1 MDHEN and CDR2 SYDVKM. The CDR3, as DNA: TGTGCCAGCAGTGAGGGACATACGATGAATGCTTTCTTT. This sequence encodes CASSEGHTMNAFF.

This clone has more than one count but fewer than ten. The chain uses TRBV28 and TRBJ2-2, with a possible D match to TRBD2 (6 bases). Germline values: CDR1 MDHEN, CDR2 SYDVKM. This CDR3 region has 18 residues. Deletions cut 4 bases from V and 1 base from J, with 19 bases between. The DNA of the CDR3 is TGTGCCAGCAGTTCCATCCTGGGAGCGGGTCAGAACACCGGGGAGCTGTTTTTT. It yields the protein CASSSILGAGQNTGELFF. The entire variable domain, with the rest obtained from reference TRBV28 and TRBJ2-2, is as follows: DVKVTQSSRYLVKRTGEKVFLECVQDMDHENMFWYRQDPGLGLRLIYFSYDVKMKEKGDIPEGYSVSREKKERFSLILESASTNQTSMYLCASSSILGAGQNTGELFFGEGSRLTVL.

The chain is built from TRBV18 and TRBJ1-1; unclear D gene. Germline CDR1 is KGHSH and CDR2 is LQKENI. V lost 3 bases, J lost 10 bases, and 15 bases lay in between. The CDR3 extends over 13 amino acids. Here the CDR3 DNA reads TGTGCCAGCTCACCCTATTCCGGCGAGGGAGCTTTCTTT. Translation: CASSPYSGEGAFF.

In this sample, this clone turned up a few times. The chain joins TRBV4-2 to TRBJ2-1; TRBD1 agrees at 8 bases. The CDR3 sequence is 15 residues long. J was trimmed by 6 bases and V by 1 base; bases with no gene match: 5. The germline gives CDR1 LGHNA, CDR2 YNFKEQ. The DNA for the CDR3 is TGTGCCAGCAGCCAAGGACAGGGGCTAAGCAATGAGCAGTTCTTC. Protein sequence: CASSQGQGLSNEQFF.

This chain uses TRBV28 with TRBJ1-2, with a possible D match to TRBD1 (5 bases). The CDR3 runs 15 residues. V lost 4 bases to trimming and J lost 7 bases, with 19 bases between them. CDR1 is MDHEN, CDR2 SYDVKM, per germline. This chain's CDR3 is CASSSPGSSGRGYTF. The DNA for the CDR3 is TGTGCCAGCAGTTCCCCTGGGTCTTCAGGGCGTGGCTACACCTTC.

This clone came up many times. The V and J genes are TRBV11-2 and TRBJ1-2, with TRBD1 as a possible D gene (6 bases). Trimming stripped 1 base from V and 4 bases from J, with 16 bases between. Germline values: CDR1 SGHAT, CDR2 FQNNGV. The CDR3 contains 16 residues. CDR3 in amino acids: CASSLGPTGQLYGYTF. DNA of the CDR3: TGTGCCAGCAGCTTAGGCCCGACAGGACAACTCTATGGCTACACCTTC.

This clone was counted between two and nine times. The V gene is TRBV7-9, the J gene TRBJ1-5; 8 nucleotides agree with TRBD1. With 0 bases clipped from V and 7 bases from J, the junction kept 14 bases outside the gene matches. CDR1 and CDR2 (germline): SEHNR, FQNEAQ (reference sequence). This CDR3 has 18 residues. The CDR3: CASSLAESDRVSEQPQHF. As DNA, the CDR3 is TGTGCCAGCAGCTTAGCGGAGTCGGACAGGGTGAGTGAGCAGCCCCAGCATTTT.

This clone was detected only a few times. The J gene is TRBJ1-5, the V gene TRBV6-5; 8 bases are shared with TRBD1. Germline CDR1 reads MNHEY; CDR2 reads SVGAGI. Trimming removed 0 bases from V and 5 bases from J; junction bases left unmatched: 3. The CDR3 is 15 amino acids. This CDR3 reads CASSYSRQGHQPQHF. DNA of the CDR3: TGTGCCAGCAGTTACTCCCGACAGGGGCATCAGCCCCAGCATTTT.

The chain carries TRBV4-2 and TRBJ2-3; D unresolved. The CDR3 has 15 amino acids. Germline V lookup: CDR1 LGHNA, CDR2 YNFKEQ. The V and J ends lost 0 bases and 2 bases respectively, with 9 bases between them. For the CDR3, the DNA is TGTGCCAGCAGCCAAGATGGCGGAATCACAGATACGCAGTATTTT. Translating gives CASSQDGGITDTQYF.

This clone was seen a few times. The rearrangement links TRBV29-1 to TRBJ1-1; perhaps TRBD1 as D (6 bases). The germline V gene has CDR1 SQVTM and CDR2 ANQGSEA. V was trimmed by 4 bases and J by 5 bases, leaving 14 bases between them. This CDR3 region has 13 residues. Here the CDR3 DNA reads TGCAGCGTTGTGTTCCAGGGGTCGACTGAAGCTTTCTTT. As protein: CSVVFQGSTEAFF.

This clone turned up a few times. The chain links TRBV6-5 to TRBJ2-3; 7 bases agree with TRBD1. Losses at the gene ends were 8 bases for V and 9 bases for J; bases not matched to a gene: 11. From germline, CDR1 is MNHEY and CDR2 SVGAGI. The length of the CDR3 is 13 residues. This CDR3 is CASATGSILTQYF. As DNA, the CDR3 is TGTGCCAGCGCGACAGGGTCGATCCTCACGCAGTATTTT.

This clone was recorded many times. The V gene is TRBV28, the J gene TRBJ2-2; 8 nucleotides match TRBD1. Looked up from germline, CDR1 is MDHEN and CDR2 is SYDVKM. The CDR3 loop spans 18 amino acids. Trimming cost V 3 bases and J 8 bases; bases outside gene matches: 17. CDR3 bases: TGTGCCAGCAGTTTTTGGACAGGGAAGGCTAGGGGGACGGGGGAGCTGTTTTTT. This translates into CASSFWTGKARGTGELFF.

Ten or more counts support this clone. The chain employs TRBV29-1 and TRBJ2-5, with 8 bases aligning to TRBD1. The CDR3 runs to 15 residues. The ends lost 4 bases at V and 1 base at J; junction bases unmatched: 8. The germline V gene encodes CDR1 SQVTM and CDR2 ANQGSEA. CDR3 nucleotides: TGCAGCGTTGCTGCGACAGGGGCGGGCCAAGAGACCCAGTACTTC. Protein product: CSVAATGAGQETQYF.

This clone occurred a few times. The rearrangement joins TRBV18 to TRBJ1-2; D possibly corresponds to TRBD1 (5 bases). The CDR3 is made up of 13 amino acids. V lost 2 bases and J 5 bases, leaving 9 bases between the germline ends. Germline V gene lookup returns CDR1 KGHSH and CDR2 LQKENI. CDR3 bases: TGTGCCAGCTCACCAGGGCAGGGTTATGGCTACACCTTC. As protein: CASSPGQGYGYTF.

This clone has only a few counts. The rearrangement joins TRBV18 to TRBJ1-2; D is ambiguous. CDR3 size: 14 residues. Germline values: CDR1 KGHSH, CDR2 LQKENI. V lost 5 bases and J 0 bases, leaving 10 bases between the germline ends. CDR3 amino acids: CASSDIPPNYGYTF. The CDR3 nucleotides read TGTGCCAGCTCAGACATACCGCCTAACTATGGCTACACCTTC.

This clone occurred a few times. The genes are TRBV27 and TRBJ2-1; TRBD2 matches 8 bases. This CDR3 has 16 amino acids. After removal of 2 bases from V and 9 bases from J, the junction contained 12 bases not matched to a gene. Germline loops: CDR1 MNHEY, CDR2 SMNVEV (reference sequence). The CDR3 bases are TGTGCCAGCAGTTTAGCGGCTAGCGGGCCCTTGGGTGAGCAGTTCTTC. Translating it yields CASSLAASGPLGEQFF.

This clone was detected a few times. In DNA form, the CDR3 reads TGTGCCACCAGCAGCCACGCCGGGACTAGCGGGAGCACAGATACGCAGTATTTT. Translated: CATSSHAGTSGSTDTQYF. The chain has TRBV15 and TRBJ2-3; 12 nucleotides align to TRBD2. This CDR3 is 18 amino acids long. Germline CDR1 LNHNV, CDR2 YYDKDF (reference sequence). Germline trimming cut 3 bases from V and 0 bases from J; bases unmatched to any gene: 7.

This clone occurred many times. This chain joins TRBV7-2 and TRBJ1-5; D unclear. The CDR3 sequence is 13 residues long. The germline V and J ends were trimmed by 3 bases and 6 bases, with 9 bases remaining between them. Germline V lookup: CDR1 SGHTA, CDR2 FQGNSA. In DNA, the CDR3 is TGTGCCAGCAGCTTCGAATCGGGTCAGCCCCAGCATTTT. Translation gives CASSFESGQPQHF.